This TCR beta chain was documented in a study of CD8 T cells in Susac syndrome (dated by TCRdb to about 2019). Describing the broader study: The study used repertoire sequencing to test whether antigen drove CD8+ T cell activation and differentiation in Susac syndrome. The study compared CD8+ T cell repertoire clonality among about a dozen healthy donors, about 14 Susac syndrome patients and fewer than 19 multiple sclerosis patients.

What the work shows at the level of the full study, not this receptor alone: The TCR sequencing and HLA analysis was acknowledged to have included a relatively small number of individuals.

From the germline V gene, CDR1 is SGHDT and CDR2 is YYEEEE. V is trimmed back by 0 bases and J by 4 bases, and the junction contains 7 bases that no gene match accounts for. The CDR3 runs 17 amino acids, cysteine and phenylalanine included. The entry retains the CDR3 DNA only, 51 bases that are in frame from base 1. Peripheral blood CD8+ and CD4+ T cells from healthy donors, Susac syndrome patients and multiple sclerosis patients were profiled using high-throughput TCR beta sequencing. The multiple sclerosis controls were treatment-naive patients whose relapsing-remitting disease, either stable or active, fulfilled the revised McDonald criteria. Bulk CD8+ and CD4+ T cells were purified by magnetic negative isolation, while CD8+ TEMRA cells were enriched using FACS. Blood was drawn into EDTA tubes, processed within 24 hours, and PBMCs were isolated by density gradient centrifugation. PBMCs intended for TCR sequencing were cryopreserved in liquid nitrogen and thawed later in a water bath at 37 degrees C. The sorted or isolated CD4+, CD8+ and CD8+ TEMRA cells reached a purity of at least 90%.

Worth noting for this clonotype: It lacks a known antigen. It has no much larger one-base neighbor in the sample; base qualities were not kept.

RNA was extracted using the RNeasy kit, and roughly 0.5 to 1 microgram was reverse transcribed with random hexamers. The immunoSEQ multiplex PCR assay, covering 54 Vbeta and 13 Jbeta segments, was used to amplify TCR beta CDR3 regions. To correct PCR amplification bias, a synthetic template baseline was used for both primer optimization and computational correction. Per the authors' processing: Reads were annotated to V, D and J genes according to IMGT and were analyzed with immunoSEQ Analyzer, with only productive sequences retained. Clonality was computed as one minus Shannon entropy normalized by log2 of the number of productive unique sequences. For each patient and control, public and private clones were evaluated among the 100 most prevalent clones. A clone was defined as Susac-specific if it was absent from the healthy and MS cohorts, from about 1,100 published viral clones and from other ImmuneACCESS disease sequences. The raw public data were reprocessed by TCRdb itself: fastp quality trimming at Q25, MiXCR clonotype calling, in-frame beta chains only. Each entry merges the rows of one CDR3 protein and shows their most common DNA and genes. V and J calls and clone size were set by TCRdb, not the authors. The sample yields about 400,000 distinct CDR3 sequences; more than 70% were counted once. The top ten clones comprise about 0.12% of the sample.

Rearrangement joined TRBV5-6 to TRBJ2-7; 13 junctional bases match TRBD2. The sequenced material came from CD8+ T cells from PBMCs. This clonotype originated in a human donor with multiple sclerosis. CDR3 region: CASSLGLAGGFLYEQYF. Here is the DNA: TGTGCCAGCAGCTTGGGACTAGCGGGAGGTTTTTTGTACGAGCAGTACTTC.